These 27 T cell receptor beta chains were sequenced from one sample in a study of T cell changes during pregnancy in multiple sclerosis. Some clones are missing from TCRdb's copy, which holds only in-frame ones; the method was immunoSEQ multiplex PCR. The sample carries around 36,000 clones, roughly 92% recorded once. The sequencing used peripheral blood, collected before pregnancy. All receptors derive from a female donor with multiple sclerosis, enrolled in a pregnancy study.

V gene TRBV28 combines with J gene TRBJ2-7; D gene uncertain. V dropped 5 bases and J dropped 2 bases, with 4 bases sitting between them. This CDR3 is 11 amino acids long. Germline CDR1 reads MDHEN; CDR2 reads SYDVKM. The CDR3 DNA sequence: TGTGCCAGCAGTGGCACCTACGAGCAGTACTTC. It encodes CASSGTYEQYF.

The CDR3 sequence is CASSSRQGANSYNEQFF. CDR3 nucleotides: TGTGCCAGCAGTTCTCGTCAGGGGGCCAACTCCTACAATGAGCAGTTCTTC. This sequence joins TRBV27 and TRBJ2-1; 8 bases line up with TRBD1. J was trimmed by 0 bases and V by 4 bases; bases with no gene match: 8. Germline V gene data show CDR1 as MNHEY and CDR2 as SMNVEV (reference sequence). The CDR3 loop spans 17 amino acids.

This chain connects TRBV18 to TRBJ2-1, with 10 bases lining up with TRBD2. The V gene's germline CDR1 is KGHSH and CDR2 LQKENI. J gave up 5 bases and V 3 bases, and 4 bases lay outside the gene matches. CDR3 length: 15 amino acids. The CDR3 nucleotides are TGTGCCAGCTCACCGGTAGCGGGAGGTAACAATGAGCAGTTCTTC. Translated, it gives CASSPVAGGNNEQFF.

The V gene is TRBV11-2, the J gene TRBJ2-5; D is uncertain. V was pared by 5 bases and J by 6 bases, with 13 bases between. The CDR3 covers 13 residues. In germline, CDR1 is SGHAT, CDR2 FQNNGV. CDR3: CASSLLRVQTQYF. The CDR3, as DNA: TGTGCCAGCAGCCTCCTCCGGGTGCAGACCCAGTACTTC. The full variable domain, its missing parts supplied by reference TRBV11-2 and TRBJ2-5, is EAGVAQSPRYKIIEKRQSVAFWCNPISGHATLYWYQQILGQGPKLLIQFQNNGVVDDSQLPKDRFSAERLKGVDSTLKIQPAKLEDSAVYLCASSLLRVQTQYFGPGTRLLVL.

This clone came up a few times. The rearrangement links TRBV4-1 to TRBJ1-5, with 7 bases fitting TRBD1. With V trimmed by 1 base and J by 7 bases, 7 bases remained unmatched. This CDR3 comprises 15 residues. Looked up from germline, CDR1 is MGHRA and CDR2 is YSYEKL. The DNA for the CDR3 is TGCGCCAGCAGCCAAGTGACAGGGTTCAACCAGCCCCAGCATTTT. Amino acids: CASSQVTGFNQPQHF.

V is TRBV30 and J is TRBJ2-7; 9 bases map to TRBD1. Germline CDR1 reads GTSNPN; CDR2 reads SVGIG (reference sequence). The CDR3 is 15 amino acids. V dropped 0 bases and J dropped 3; count of bases not matched to a gene: 6. The CDR3 protein is CAWSVGWGQGYEQYF. The DNA for the CDR3 is TGTGCCTGGAGTGTAGGGTGGGGACAGGGCTACGAGCAGTACTTC. Combining the CDR3 with reference TRBV30 and TRBJ2-7 gives the whole variable domain SQTIHQWPATLVQPVGSPLSLECTVEGTSNPNLYWYRQAAGRGLQLLFYSVGIGQISSEVPQNLSASRPQDRQFILSSKKLLLSDSGFYLCAWSVGWGQGYEQYFGPGTRLTVT.

This clone was detected a few times. The chain combines TRBV6-6 with TRBJ1-1; 12 nucleotides line up with TRBD1. Germline V CDR1 and CDR2: MNHNY, SVGAGI (reference sequence). The CDR3 length is 13 residues. The J segment lost 9 bases and the V segment lost 5 bases, leaving 4 bases of the junction unmatched. For the CDR3, the DNA is TGTGCCAGCAGTCCGGGACAGGGGGCCAAAGCTTTCTTT. Amino acid sequence: CASSPGQGAKAFF.

The rearrangement links TRBV30 to TRBJ1-1; 8 bases are shared with TRBD1. Germline CDR1 and CDR2: GTSNPN and SVGIG (reference sequence). CDR3 length: 13 residues. Trimming at V came to 4 bases and at J to 7 bases, leaving 8 bases not matched to a gene. The CDR3 region has the DNA TGTGCCTGGAATTTCCAGGGACAGGTTGAAGCTTTCTTT. It codes for CAWNFQGQVEAFF.

J is TRBJ2-3 and V is TRBV4-1; 11 bases map to TRBD2. V lost 4 bases, J lost 5 bases, and 2 bases stayed unmatched. The CDR3 loop spans 14 amino acids. Germline assignment: CDR1 MGHRA and CDR2 YSYEKL. Here the CDR3 DNA reads TGCGCCAGCAGCCTAGCGGGAGGGAAAGATACGCAGTATTTT. It codes for CASSLAGGKDTQYF.

The V and J genes are TRBV6-1 and TRBJ1-2; 10 bases map to TRBD1. This CDR3 region has 17 residues. The V gene end was trimmed by 4 bases and the J gene end by 0 bases; junction bases not matched to a gene: 8. Germline CDR1 is MNHNS and CDR2 is SASEGT. The CDR3 sequence: CASSVPGQGLANYGYTF. CDR3 nucleotide sequence: TGTGCCAGCAGTGTACCGGGACAGGGGTTAGCTAACTATGGCTACACCTTC.

The rearrangement uses TRBV7-9 and TRBJ1-1; a possible D gene is TRBD1 (5 bases). The CDR3 loop spans 16 amino acids. The germline V and J ends were trimmed by 8 bases and 4 bases, with 23 bases remaining between them. Germline assignment: CDR1 SEHNR and CDR2 FQNEAQ (reference sequence). The DNA for the CDR3 is TGTGCCAGCCTTTCCCCCCCCAGGGTGGTAATCACTGAAGCTTTCTTT. It yields the protein CASLSPPRVVITEAFF.

The J gene is TRBJ2-1, the V gene TRBV11-2; D possibly corresponds to TRBD2 (6 bases). CDR1 is SGHAT and CDR2 is FQNNGV in the germline V gene. Trimming took off 5 bases at V and 4 bases at J, with 12 bases between the two ends. The CDR3 extends over 14 amino acids. CDR3 residues: CASSTLGTYNEQFF. Here the CDR3 DNA reads TGTGCCAGCAGCACCCTCGGGACTTACAATGAGCAGTTCTTC.

The chain has TRBV7-9 and TRBJ2-2, with D hard to call. Germline-derived CDR1 and CDR2 are SEHNR and FQNEAQ (reference sequence). The CDR3 spans 16 residues. Trimming removed 4 bases at V and 7 bases at J, with 19 bases between. CDR3 coding DNA: TGTGCCAGCAGCTCCATGTTTGGTTCCTCCGGCGGGGAGCTGTTTTTT. Residues: CASSSMFGSSGGELFF.

This clone has just a few counts. The CDR3, as DNA: TGCAGCGTTGATGAAGGGGTCCCTGAAGCTTTCTTT. It codes for CSVDEGVPEAFF. V gene TRBV29-1 combines with J gene TRBJ1-1; a weak D match, TRBD1 (5 bases). The length of the CDR3 is 12 residues. V was shortened by 3 bases and J by 6 bases, with 11 bases between the two germline ends. Per the germline V gene, CDR1 is SQVTM and CDR2 is ANQGSEA.

This clone is categorized as medium-sized. The V call is TRBV11-2, the J call TRBJ2-3; TRBD1 aligns across 9 bases. CDR1 and CDR2 from the germline V gene are SGHAT and FQNNGV. The length of the CDR3 is 19 residues. Trimming removed 2 bases from V and 2 bases from J; junction bases left unmatched: 14. CDR3 bases: TGTGCCAGCAGCTTAATCGGCTGGGGACAGGGAATGGTCACAGATACGCAGTATTTT. It yields the protein CASSLIGWGQGMVTDTQYF.

Worth noting for this clone: An end of the junction differs from the germline gene, which may be a read error. The J gene is TRBJ2-2, the V gene TRBV7-7; weak D call: TRBD1 (5 bases). This CDR3 is built from 16 residues. Germline V CDR1 and CDR2: SSHAT, FNYEAQ (reference sequence). In nucleotides, the CDR3 is TGTGCTAGCAGCTTGGGGTTTGGAGCAGGGAAAGGGGAGCTGTTTTTT. It translates to CASSLGFGAGKGELFF.

The chain recombines TRBV10-3 with TRBJ2-3, with a possible D match to TRBD1 (5 bases). Germline CDR1 ENHRY, CDR2 SYGVKD. The V end was cut by 10 bases, the J end by 10 bases, with 15 bases between. This CDR3 has 11 amino acids. The CDR3 bases are TGTGCCACGTCCTCTGGGGCCGCGCAGTATTTT. Translation gives CATSSGAAQYF.

The CDR3 is CASSDQGAVETQYF. The CDR3 coding sequence is TGTGCCAGCAGCGACCAGGGGGCGGTGGAGACCCAGTACTTC. The chain is built from TRBV13 and TRBJ2-5; 8 positions match TRBD1. Germline V CDR1 and CDR2: PRHDT, FYEKMQ (reference sequence). J lost 5 bases, V lost 5 bases, and 7 bases had no gene match. The CDR3 has 14 amino acids. The full variable domain, in which reference TRBV13 and TRBJ2-5 provide the parts outside the CDR3, is AAGVIQSPRHLIKEKRETATLKCYPIPRHDTVYWYQQGPGQDPQFLISFYEKMQSDKGSIPDRFSAQQFSDYHSELNMSSLELGDSALYFCASSDQGAVETQYFGPGTRLLVL.

The CDR3 sequence is CASSNRGRASYEQYF. Here the CDR3 DNA reads TGTGCCAGCAGCAATCGGGGGAGGGCCTCCTACGAGCAGTACTTC. This chain connects TRBV13 to TRBJ2-7, with 7 bases fitting TRBD2. This CDR3 comprises 15 residues. Germline V gene data show CDR1 as PRHDT and CDR2 as FYEKMQ (reference sequence). The ends lost 5 bases at V and 0 bases at J; junction bases unmatched: 7. Looking up the rest from reference TRBV13 and TRBJ2-7 gives the full variable domain: AAGVIQSPRHLIKEKRETATLKCYPIPRHDTVYWYQQGPGQDPQFLISFYEKMQSDKGSIPDRFSAQQFSDYHSELNMSSLELGDSALYFCASSNRGRASYEQYFGPGTRLTVT.

The V call is TRBV6-1, the J call TRBJ1-4; D possibly corresponds to TRBD1 (5 bases). V was clipped by 4 bases and J by 5 bases, with 14 bases between them. The CDR3 covers 15 residues. The germline gives CDR1 MNHNS, CDR2 SASEGT. The CDR3 reads CASSGRDARNEKLFF. The CDR3 region has the DNA TGTGCCAGCAGTGGGAGGGACGCCCGGAATGAAAAACTGTTTTTT.

The V and J genes are TRBV30 and TRBJ2-3; D possibly corresponds to TRBD2 (6 bases). Trimming removed 8 bases at V and 4 bases at J, with 7 bases between. CDR1 GTSNPN and CDR2 SVGIG come from the germline V gene (reference sequence). The CDR3 extends over 10 amino acids. This CDR3 reads CAGGSDTQYF. The CDR3 bases are TGTGCCGGAGGGTCAGATACGCAGTATTTT. Complete variable domain (other parts from reference TRBV30 and TRBJ2-3): SQTIHQWPATLVQPVGSPLSLECTVEGTSNPNLYWYRQAAGRGLQLLFYSVGIGQISSEVPQNLSASRPQDRQFILSSKKLLLSDSGFYLCAGGSDTQYFGPGTRLTVL.

This clone was seen a single time. The V gene is TRBV10-1, the J gene TRBJ2-1; maybe TRBD2 (5 bases). Germline CDR1 is WNHNN and CDR2 is SYGVQD (reference sequence). V shed 10 bases and J shed 6 bases, with 16 bases lying between them. This CDR3 contains 13 residues. CDR3 nucleotide sequence: TGCGCCACCCGGGATTCCGATTCCAATGAGCAGTTCTTC. Its protein product is CATRDSDSNEQFF.

The chain uses TRBV10-1 and TRBJ2-2; 7 nucleotides align to TRBD1. The CDR3 extends over 14 amino acids. V lost 5 bases to trimming and J lost 4 bases; unmatched junction nucleotides: 4. Germline values: CDR1 WNHNN, CDR2 SYGVQD (reference sequence). CDR3 residues: CASSRQGSTGELFF. CDR3 nucleotides: TGCGCCAGCAGTAGACAGGGCTCCACCGGGGAGCTGTTTTTT.

This clone has just one count. The chain recombines TRBV28 with TRBJ2-6; a weak D match, TRBD1 (6 bases). Between the trimmed V and J ends, which lost 10 bases and 0 bases, there was a span of 16 bases. The germline gives CDR1 MDHEN, CDR2 SYDVKM. The CDR3 has 16 amino acids. CDR3 sequence: CATVTGESSGANVLTF. As DNA, the CDR3 is TGTGCCACTGTGACAGGCGAGTCCTCTGGGGCCAACGTCCTGACTTTC.

The chain uses TRBV18 and TRBJ2-5; 7 bases are shared with TRBD1. J lost 1 base, V lost 3 bases, and 2 bases had no gene match. CDR1 and CDR2 from the germline V gene are KGHSH and LQKENI. CDR3 size: 14 residues. CDR3 coding DNA: TGTGCCAGCTCACCGGGACAGATCCAAGAGACCCAGTACTTC. As protein: CASSPGQIQETQYF.

This clone was seen only a few times. The genes are TRBV9 and TRBJ1-4; 7 bases fit TRBD1. The germline CDR1 and CDR2 sequences are SGDLS and YYNGEE. This CDR3 is 14 amino acids long. Losses at the gene ends were 3 bases for V and 4 bases for J; bases not matched to a gene: 3. DNA of the CDR3: TGTGCCAGCAGCGGGGGACAGCTTAATGAAAAACTGTTTTTT. This translates into CASSGGQLNEKLFF.

The chain uses TRBV7-6 and TRBJ1-1, with TRBD1 matching over 9 bases. CDR3 size: 15 residues. J gave up 3 bases and V 4 bases, and 6 bases lay outside the gene matches. Germline V CDR1 and CDR2: SGHVS, FNYEAQ. CDR3 region: CASSSVRDRDTEAFF. In DNA form, the CDR3 reads TGTGCCAGCAGCTCCGTCCGGGACAGGGACACTGAAGCTTTCTTT.